This T cell receptor (beta chain) was sequenced during a study of cytomegalovirus exposure and HLA in healthy donors (dated by TCRdb to 2015 to 2018). At the level of the whole study: An earlier analysis of some 550 of the donors reported approximately 300 Gb of sequence data and 117 million unique TCR beta sequences from 150 million to 200 million T cells. An early release that covered roughly 600 HLA-typed donors contained approximately 300 gigabases of sequencing data and 65 million to 100 million unique TCR sequences. Of the approximately 400 genotyped donors, 65% to 90% were placed in the genetic ancestry cluster associated with self-reported Caucasian donors. The study was designed to test whether signatures of past pathogen exposure could be identified by cataloging public T cell receptors. The study used immunosequencing to profile the T cell repertoires of approximately 640 subjects and linked those repertoires to cytomegalovirus serostatus. A separate validation cohort of some 130 different subjects was used in addition to the roughly 620-subject first cohort. High-throughput TCR immunosequencing, statistical association of individual TCRs with disease status, and machine learning were combined to predict cytomegalovirus infection status. A later analysis re-analyzed previously published TCR beta repertoires from approximately 670 donors and added high-resolution HLA genotyping to study TCR occurrence patterns. The later analysis used no new phenotypic data to find candidate immune exposures, relying instead on TCR beta sequences and their occurrence across donors. An earlier analysis of about 600 of the donors used high-throughput TCR beta sequencing to judge whether each TCR beta V gene segment behaved as functional or pseudogenic. Alongside the repertoire data, information on donor age, sex, ethnicity and CMV serostatus was compiled. A later genetic analysis used genome-wide SNP genotypes for 398 of the 666 donors, treating that subset as a discovery cohort. All discovery cohort repertoires had been generated on a single sequencing platform. Class I and class II HLA loci were covered by the typing at four-digit resolution. Typing coverage differed by locus: A, B, C, DRB1 and DQB1 were typed in roughly 620-640 donors, DQA1 in 500 to 550, DPA1 in roughly 590, and DPB1 in 450 to 480. Four or five DR-DQ haplotypes were handled as single units for association and clustering because linkage in the cohort was strong. Among some 400 genotyped donors of the cohort, an average of approximately 240,000 unique TCR beta nucleotide sequences was sequenced per donor, of which 15% to 20% were non-productive.

Library construction relied on the immunoSEQ multiplex PCR assay. For the multiplex PCR, a mixture combining 60 forward primers for TCR Vbeta segments and 13 reverse primers for TCR Jbeta segments was used. The CDR3 region of rearranged TCR beta genes was amplified from genomic DNA by a multiplex PCR assay. Amplified TCR beta libraries were sequenced as 87-base-pair reads on the Illumina HiSeq System. The authors' pipeline ran thus. Across the 666 repertoires, a later analysis counted roughly 77 million unique TCR beta chains, 8.5 million to 12 million of which were shared by at least two donors. Raw reads were error-corrected and collapsed into unique sequences by a nearest-neighbor algorithm in which closely related sequences were merged to remove PCR and sequencing errors. To assign V, D and J gene segments, CDR3 sequences were aligned to IMGT reference sequences. For a sequence to be retained, a match of at least six nucleotides was required to both a V gene segment and a J gene segment. Rearrangements were called productive when the CDR3 lacked stop codons and stayed in frame with V and J; all others were non-productive. CDR3 was defined according to IMGT convention as the region running from the second conserved V-encoded cysteine to the conserved J-encoded phenylalanine. In an earlier analysis of more than 550 of the donors, sequences lacking an unambiguous match to a single V gene segment were excluded. An earlier analysis of approximately 590 of the donors called V segments functional above 56.7% productive rearrangements and segregating when the between-donor standard deviation exceeded 5%. To diagnose cytomegalovirus status from the catalog of TCR beta chain sequences, a statistical classification framework was built. In a later analysis, TCR nucleotide sequences were compared against IMGT/GENE-DB human TR gene sequences so that V and J genes could be assigned. A later analysis assigned CDR3 sequences and most-parsimonious VDJ recombination scenarios with the TCRdist pipeline. In a later analysis, each TCR beta chain was defined by its CDR3 amino acid sequence together with its V-gene family, and reads lacking a unique V-gene family were excluded. As a way to deal with suspected cross-contamination and a sequencing artifact, a later analysis dropped 450 to 600 nucleotide sequences that were highly shared and had low generation probability. In a later analysis, a clonal expansion index for each public chain was calculated from normalized within-repertoire ranks of inferred template counts. In a later analysis, generation probabilities were computed using a VDJ recombination model fitted to out-of-frame rearrangements, and the results were checked against IGoR. In a later analysis, TCR-TCR, TCR-HLA and TCR-CMV co-occurrence was scored with hypergeometric tests, and a repertoire-size bias correction was applied to TCR pairs. False discovery rates were estimated in a later analysis by permuting HLA or CMV assignments 20 times. In a later analysis, co-occurring TCRs were grouped using DBSCAN, and TCRdist sequence similarity was added for clustering within HLA-allele-positive subsets. For co-occurrence clustering, repertoires with fewer than 30,000 or more than 120,000 public chains were excluded, along with 4 to 6 repertoires with anomalous nucleotide sharing. Not all clones reach the TCRdb copy of this immuneACCESS table, which keeps in-frame sequences only. Checked studies attribute under half of the gap to unresolved V genes and leave the rest unexplained. The DNA was the basis for D and trimming; V, J and clone size are from that table. Across this sample there are tens of thousands of clones, with about four fifths seen only once. Approximately 1.4% of the sample is in the top ten clones.

Inclusive of the bounding cysteine and phenylalanine, the CDR3 is 14 residues long. CDR3 DNA is the only sequence kept; it has 42 bases, read in frame from the first base. Via the germline V gene, CDR1 is LGHNA and CDR2 YNFKEQ. V and J lose 0 bases and 3 bases, and a span of 9 bases separates them. The cohort was made up of roughly 670 healthy bone marrow donors. At the time of sampling, all cohort members were nominally healthy, though unrecorded immune exposures were likely present. The donor was CMV seronegative and belonged to the group of approximately 320 seronegative cohort members. Every donor gave a peripheral blood sample, and the peripheral blood mononuclear cells from that sample were used for TCR beta sequencing. Genomic DNA was extracted from the blood cell samples with the Qiagen DNeasy Blood Extraction Kit. Results and caveats for the whole study, not just this receptor: Most TCR sequences were seen in very few donors, while some public TCRs were found in many individuals. Compared with the 666-donor mean, donors in an Asian-associated ancestry cluster had fewer N-insertions in productive TCRs, according to a later genetic analysis. It was suggested by the authors that the approach could potentially be generalized to other disease states and immunological phenotypes. Specific HLA alleles were associated with around 18,000 TCR beta sequences at a false discovery rate of 0.05 in a later analysis. A further reported finding was that TCR beta sequences accurately predicted the HLA-A and HLA-B alleles for most subjects in the first cohort. A later analysis found that most CMV-associated TCR beta chains appeared HLA-restricted, with HLA associations seemingly driven largely by CMV exposure. A total of 164 TCR beta chains were listed by the study as associated with cytomegalovirus. A cluster of highly shared sequence variants was judged likely to represent a technical artifact of the sequencing pipeline. Roughly uniform sequencing depth across donors was assumed in presence/absence analyses, although this assumption may not hold. Correlated functional status among segregating V segments might be attributable to linkage disequilibrium, but an unknown experimental factor could not be ruled out. Over 15 rarely observed V segments, including chromosome 9 orphons, were excluded from the earlier analysis of a few hundred of the donors because counts were too low. In a later analysis, the rate of TCR association differed among HLA loci, with DRB1 alleles having the most associated TCRs and HLA-C alleles having the fewest. Immune exposure information for the cohort was limited to CMV serostatus. V-gene and J-gene trimming of TCR beta chains was associated with a missense DCLRE1C variant in a later genetic analysis, and the association was replicated in an independent cohort. This cohort had only TCR beta chains sequenced, and the lack of alpha or paired-chain data limited which features could be detected. When HLA alleles, especially DR and DQ, strongly co-occurred, attributing TCR associations to individual alleles was difficult. The 87-base-pair reads could not distinguish some IMGT-functional V segments, including TRBV6-2 and TRBV6-3, so those segments were excluded. In vitro tests confirmed that a few of the cytomegalovirus-associated TCR beta chains recognize cytomegalovirus antigens. A later analysis reported that several top co-occurrence clusters appeared linked to parvovirus B19, influenza, CMV and Epstein-Barr virus. Because some donors lacked HLA typing at each locus, the association tests relied only on the typed subset. Broadly in line with IMGT annotations, most TCR beta V segments showed up in productive rearrangements about 87% or about 30% of the time in an earlier analysis of about 500 of the donors. A later analysis found that HLA-associated TCR beta chains were more clonally expanded and had lower generation probabilities than equally common non-associated chains. In both the original and validation cohorts, the classifier was reported to diagnose cytomegalovirus status with high specificity and sensitivity.

About this clone: Its specific antigen is unknown. Within one base of it there is no much larger clone, and no base qualities were kept.

The origin of this receptor is a female donor in good health and CMV-seronegative. Sequences were obtained from PBMCs. Rearrangement joined TRBV4-2 to TRBJ2-7; confidence is insufficient to name the D gene. The base sequence is TGTGCCAGCAGCCAAGAAGGTAGCCTCTACGAGCAGTACTTC. The resulting protein is CASSQEGSLYEQYF.